A single sample gave rise to the 3 T cell receptor beta chains below, sequenced in a study of blood T cell repertoires in COVID-19. Assay used: immunoSEQ multiplex PCR; TCRdb lists only in-frame clones, some missing. The table includes tens of thousands of clones, about 74% detected once. Input material: peripheral blood. The receptors were gathered from a man between 65 and 80 years old with COVID-19, enrolled during active disease.

This chain joins TRBV27 and TRBJ1-2, with 8 bases matching TRBD1. CDR1 and CDR2 (germline): MNHEY, SMNVEV (reference sequence). Losses at the gene ends were 8 bases for V and 6 bases for J; bases not matched to a gene: 17. The CDR3 totals 16 residues. CDR3 region: CASRTQGAGVGHGYTF. DNA for the CDR3: TGTGCCAGCCGCACCCAGGGGGCAGGAGTCGGCCATGGCTACACCTTC.

The chain recombines TRBV25-1 with TRBJ1-2; D is ambiguous. Trimming took 3 bases from V and 4 from J, leaving 9 bases between them. Germline V gene lookup returns CDR1 MGHDK and CDR2 SYGVNS. This CDR3 has 13 residues. CDR3 DNA sequence: TGTGCCAGCAGTGATGGTCAGGTCTATGGCTACACCTTC. Its translation is CASSDGQVYGYTF.

The chain joins TRBV19 to TRBJ1-2; D perhaps matches TRBD1 (5 bases). Looked up from germline, CDR1 is LNHDA and CDR2 is SQIVND (reference sequence). Trimming stripped 7 bases from V and 2 bases from J, with 14 bases between. CDR3 size: 14 residues. The CDR3 DNA is TGTGCCAGTATCATGGCGGGGCGGAACTATGGCTACACCTTC. Its protein is CASIMAGRNYGYTF.